This T cell receptor (beta chain) stems from a study of blood T cell repertoires in COVID-19 (dated by TCRdb to about 2020). The study in broad terms: Samples from collaborators originated in the United States, Italy and Spain and spanned both the acute and convalescent phases of COVID-19. The material from the prospective study consisted of cDNA or gDNA derived from T cells, B-cell-depleted T cells, or PBMCs. The dataset comprised deeply sampled blood TCRbeta repertoires from subjects exposed to, actively infected with, or recovered from COVID-19. The repertoires were released in a freely available public database intended as a resource for research on the immune response to SARS-CoV-2. Samples were obtained from the ongoing ImmuneRACE study (first 160 participants) and from 1,000 to 1,500 subjects provided by 6 global collaborators. A de-identified subject ID, COVID-19 status, age in years and sex were almost always included in the sample metadata. Where available, HLA class I and class II types were taken from metadata supplied by the sample provider and were not determined by assay-based typing. What the authors observed across the whole study: Clinical and demographic metadata were provided uncurated, with the amount varying by source and participant.

As regards this clone: Its antigen target is currently unknown. Qualities for individual bases were not recorded, and no much larger clone is one base off.

Participants in the prospective study were enrolled through a virtual design, were aged roughly 18 to 100 years, and lived in approximately 25 United States geographic areas. In the prospective study, participants were assigned to cohorts based on the clinical history participants reported in a screening survey and a study questionnaire. Recovered participants in ImmuneRACE Cohort 3 were defined as having two consecutive negative NP/OP PCR tests, clearance from a healthcare professional, or resolution of symptoms. Each participant in the prospective study had whole blood, serum and a nasopharyngeal or oropharyngeal swab collected by mobile phlebotomists. Participants in the prospective study had the option to provide additional blood draws and questionnaires over a 2-month period. Before DNA extraction, blood samples from the prospective study were shipped at room temperature or frozen. The germline V gene (reference sequence) gives CDR1 as LNHDA and CDR2 as SQIVND. Taken from cysteine to phenylalanine, the CDR3 has 14 residues. The kept DNA is CDR3 alone, 42 bases in frame from the first base. Trimming costs V 3 bases and J 11 bases, and their ends lie 16 bases apart.

TCRbeta CDR3 regions were amplified from genomic DNA by means of the immunoSEQ Assay, a bias-controlled multiplex PCR. The original pipeline was this. Nucleated cell counts per sample were estimated from amplification of reference gene primers within the assay. To quantify the absolute abundance of each unique TCRbeta CDR3 rearrangement, sequence reads were collapsed and filtered. For each sample, productive Simpson clonality was calculated by taking the square root of Simpson's diversity index across productive rearrangements. TCRdb holds this immuneACCESS table with in-frame rearrangements only. Some clones are missing; in checked studies, unresolved V genes explain under half, and the rest has no known cause. V and J calls and clone size are those listed in that table; D and trimming were worked out from the DNA. The sample table holds 350,000 to 450,000 clones, of which about 90% were seen once. 1.7% of the sample comes from the top ten.

Input material: PBMCs or T cells enriched from blood (not recorded which). Recombination linked TRBV19 to TRBJ2-2; the D gene lacks a confident call. The receptor comes from a young woman who had recovered from COVID-19. The DNA sequence is given as TGTGCCAGTAGTATGGGTGGCGGAACTGTTGAGCTGTTTTTT. This encodes CASSMGGGTVELFF.